The T cell receptor beta chain described here comes from a study of long-term antiretroviral therapy in people with HIV. Study-level information: The 2015 recommendation for immediate ART came about a decade after the earliest samples.

From germline, CDR1 is MDHEN and CDR2 SYDVKM. V was clipped by 1 base and J by 3 bases, with 13 bases between them. The CDR3 totals 16 residues. Only one count was recorded for this clone. The antigen is unknown. Study observations and caveats: The study found that diversity rose after ART but stayed below transplant donor controls.

This was the immunoSEQ v3.0 assay at survey level. The data were produced by immunoSEQ multiplex PCR, yet TCRdb's version contains in-frame clones alone and is incomplete. The table lists fewer than 40,000 clones, 86% of them singletons. The sample in question was unsorted PBMCs, obtained just before starting antiretroviral therapy. This rearrangement joins TRBV28 to TRBJ2-1, with D possibly matching TRBD2 (6 bases). The sequence was obtained from a woman aged 18 to 35 with HIV. The CDR3 region is CASSLLTGGIYNEQFF. The DNA of the CDR3 is TGTGCCAGCAGTTTATTAACCGGAGGGATCTACAATGAGCAGTTCTTC.